This paragraph covers one TCR beta chain sequence. As originally analysed: Using reference gene primer amplification, nucleated cell counts were estimated. Assay used: immunoSEQ multiplex PCR; TCRdb lists only in-frame clones, some missing. Clone size and the V and J calls come from that table; the DNA yielded D and trimming. The data contain 170,000 or so clones, 85% to 90% of them singletons. The entry originates in a study of blood T cell repertoires in COVID-19. Looking at the study overall: Acute-phase and convalescent COVID-19 samples originated in the United States, Italy and Spain. T cells, B-cell-depleted T cells, or PBMCs supplied cDNA or gDNA.

CDR1 is KGHSH, CDR2 LQKENI, per germline. V was trimmed by 4 bases and J by 6 bases, leaving 12 bases between them. CDR3 length: 14 amino acids. While infection was still active, Seattle patients were enrolled and then followed longitudinally. The receptor comes from a man aged 55 to 69 with COVID-19, enrolled during active disease. The chain carries TRBV18 and TRBJ2-2; D call uncertain. The material sequenced was peripheral blood. CDR3 in DNA: TGTGCCAGCTCACGAGAGGTTGGGTCCGGGGAGCTGTTTTTT. Translation gives CASSREVGSGELFF.